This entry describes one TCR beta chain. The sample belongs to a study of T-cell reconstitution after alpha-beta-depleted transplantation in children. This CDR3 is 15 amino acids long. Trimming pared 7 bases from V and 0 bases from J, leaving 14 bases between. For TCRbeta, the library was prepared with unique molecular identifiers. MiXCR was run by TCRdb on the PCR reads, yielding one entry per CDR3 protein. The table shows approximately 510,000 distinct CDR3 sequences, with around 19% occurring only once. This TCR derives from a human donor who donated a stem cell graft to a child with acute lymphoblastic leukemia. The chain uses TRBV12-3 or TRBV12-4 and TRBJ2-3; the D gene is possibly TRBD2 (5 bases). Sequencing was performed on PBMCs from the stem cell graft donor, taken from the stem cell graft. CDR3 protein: CASTSSRTSTDTQYF. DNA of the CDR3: TGTGCCAGCACCTCTAGCAGAACTAGCACAGATACGCAGTATTTT.